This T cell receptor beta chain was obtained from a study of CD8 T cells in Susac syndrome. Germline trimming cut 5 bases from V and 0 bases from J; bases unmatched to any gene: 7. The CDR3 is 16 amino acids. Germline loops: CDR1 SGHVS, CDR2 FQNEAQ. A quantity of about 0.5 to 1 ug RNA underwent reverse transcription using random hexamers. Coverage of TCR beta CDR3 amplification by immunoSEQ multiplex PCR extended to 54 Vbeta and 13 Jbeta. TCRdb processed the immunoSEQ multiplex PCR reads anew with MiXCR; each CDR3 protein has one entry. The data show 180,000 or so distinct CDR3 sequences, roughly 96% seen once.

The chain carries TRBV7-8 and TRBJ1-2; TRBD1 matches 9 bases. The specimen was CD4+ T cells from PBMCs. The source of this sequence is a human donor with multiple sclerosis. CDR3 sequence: CASSRDRVSANYGYTF. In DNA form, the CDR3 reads TGTGCCAGCAGCCGGGACAGGGTGTCTGCTAACTATGGCTACACCTTC.